What follows are 5 T cell receptor beta chains derived from one specimen sequenced in a study of technical replicates of blood from several donors. TCRdb keeps only in-frame clones here, not all; method: immunoSEQ multiplex PCR. Among fewer than 85,000 clones listed, more than 85% were seen once. The source material was PBMCs. All receptors come from a human donor in good health. Some clones in this sample may be carry-over from other donors' samples.

V usage is TRBV7-2 and J usage is TRBJ2-1, with 7 bases identical to TRBD2. The J segment lost 8 bases and the V segment lost 8 bases, leaving 6 bases of the junction unmatched. Looked up from germline, CDR1 is SGHTA and CDR2 is FQGNSA. This CDR3 region has 12 residues. CDR3 protein: CASGLGGDEQFF. The CDR3 DNA reads TGTGCCAGCGGACTTGGGGGGGATGAGCAGTTCTTC.

This clone was detected a few times. The chain recombines TRBV10-2 with TRBJ2-7, with D possibly matching TRBD1 (5 bases). V was cut by 6 bases and J by 0 bases, with 15 bases left in between. CDR1 and CDR2 (germline): WSHSY, SAAADI. The CDR3 is made up of 15 amino acids. The DNA for the CDR3 is TGCGCCAGCAGCCGCGGACAACTGAGCTCCTACGAGCAGTACTTC. Protein product: CASSRGQLSSYEQYF.

This chain connects TRBV7-2 to TRBJ1-1, with TRBD1 as a possible D gene (5 bases). This CDR3 comprises 17 residues. Germline lookup yields CDR1 SGHTA and CDR2 FQGNSA. Trimming pared 2 bases from V and 0 bases from J, leaving 16 bases between. CDR3 nucleotides: TGTGCCAGCAGCTTAACGAGGGACTGGGTTATGAACACTGAAGCTTTCTTT. Translated, it gives CASSLTRDWVMNTEAFF.

This chain joins TRBV7-7 and TRBJ2-5; 7 bases are a match to TRBD1. The CDR3 covers 13 residues. V was pared by 3 bases and J by 4 bases, with 2 bases of the junction left unmatched. Looked up from germline, CDR1 is SSHAT and CDR2 is FNYEAQ (reference sequence). The CDR3 bases are TGTGCCAGCAGCTTCCACAGGGGAGAGACCCAGTACTTC. Translation: CASSFHRGETQYF.

This chain joins TRBV4-2 and TRBJ2-5; 14 bases match TRBD2. The length of the CDR3 is 19 residues. CDR1 is LGHNA and CDR2 is YNFKEQ in the germline V gene. J was trimmed by 3 bases and V by 1 base; bases with no gene match: 10. CDR3 DNA sequence: TGTGCCAGCAGCCAAGCTTGGGCGGGACTAGCGGGAGCAGAAGAGACCCAGTACTTC. Its translation is CASSQAWAGLAGAEETQYF.